This is a list of T cell receptor beta chains from one sample in a study of OX40 agonist ivuxolimab in advanced cancers. Generated by immunoSEQ multiplex PCR, the TCRdb table keeps only in-frame clones and is missing some. In the table there are 65,000 to 95,000 clones, about 88% of which are singletons. The starting material was CD4+ or CD8+ T cells sorted from blood, obtained in a trial of the OX40 agonist ivuxolimab. The receptor set was obtained from an adult with an advanced solid tumor such as melanoma, head and neck, liver or kidney cancer. Both conserved end residues are part of each CDR3. Each record gives: V gene, clone size, J gene, D gene, CDR3 protein, CDR3 DNA. The D gene is left open where the match is weak. Clone size is stated in some rows and not others, as once, few, many or a class when expanded.

V gene: TRBV7-3; clone size: NA; J gene: TRBJ2-2; D gene: NA; CDR3 protein: CASSFGLVEGTGELFF; CDR3 DNA: TGTGCCAGCAGCTTTGGCTTGGTGGAGGGCACCGGGGAGCTGTTTTTT
V gene: TRBV29-1; clone size: NA; J gene: TRBJ1-2; D gene: TRBD1; CDR3 protein: CSGTTGGMGYTF; CDR3 DNA: TGCAGCGGGACGACAGGGGGTATGGGCTACACCTTC
V gene: TRBV5-1; clone size: NA; J gene: TRBJ2-7; D gene: NA; CDR3 protein: CASKSAELSYEQYF; CDR3 DNA: TGCGCCAGCAAGTCCGCAGAGCTCTCCTACGAGCAGTACTTC
V gene: TRBV6-6; clone size: NA; J gene: TRBJ2-2; D gene: NA; CDR3 protein: CASRPETNTNTGELFF; CDR3 DNA: TGTGCCAGCAGACCAGAGACGAATACGAACACCGGGGAGCTGTTTTTT
V gene: TRBV7-2; clone size: NA; J gene: TRBJ1-5; D gene: NA; CDR3 protein: CASSFGWQPQHF; CDR3 DNA: TGTGCCAGCAGCTTTGGCTGGCAGCCCCAGCATTTT
V gene: TRBV14; clone size: NA; J gene: TRBJ2-1; D gene: TRBD1; CDR3 protein: CASSQHRGRVSGWINEQFF; CDR3 DNA: TGTGCCAGCAGCCAACACAGGGGGCGTGTGAGCGGGTGGATCAATGAGCAGTTCTTC
V gene: TRBV19; clone size: NA; J gene: TRBJ1-5; D gene: TRBD1; CDR3 protein: CASSLDRGNQPQHF; CDR3 DNA: TGTGCCAGTAGCCTCGACAGGGGGAATCAGCCCCAGCATTTT
V gene: TRBV7-9; clone size: NA; J gene: TRBJ1-1; D gene: TRBD1; CDR3 protein: CASRRPGQKNTEAFF; CDR3 DNA: TGTGCCAGCAGGAGACCGGGACAGAAGAACACTGAAGCTTTCTTT
V gene: TRBV6-4; clone size: NA; J gene: TRBJ2-1; D gene: NA; CDR3 protein: CASSEGWYNEQFF; CDR3 DNA: TGTGCCAGCAGTGAGGGTTGGTACAATGAGCAGTTCTTC
V gene: TRBV6-1; clone size: NA; J gene: TRBJ1-3; D gene: NA; CDR3 protein: CASSSNSGNTIYF; CDR3 DNA: TGTGCCAGCAGCTCCAACTCTGGAAACACCATATATTTT
V gene: TRBV28; clone size: NA; J gene: TRBJ1-2; D gene: NA; CDR3 protein: CASSRGAGSGYTF; CDR3 DNA: TGTGCCAGCAGTAGGGGGGCAGGCTCAGGCTACACCTTC
V gene: TRBV4-1; clone size: NA; J gene: TRBJ1-5; D gene: TRBD1; CDR3 protein: CASSHILTTGVRQPQHF; CDR3 DNA: TGCGCCAGCAGCCACATCTTGACGACAGGGGTAAGACAGCCCCAGCATTTT
V gene: TRBV9; clone size: NA; J gene: TRBJ2-2; D gene: TRBD2; CDR3 protein: CASSTQKGRVGTGELFF; CDR3 DNA: TGTGCCAGCAGCACCCAGAAAGGGAGGGTCGGGACCGGGGAGCTGTTTTTT
V gene: TRBV29-1; clone size: NA; J gene: TRBJ2-5; D gene: NA; CDR3 protein: CSVEWLRQTQYF; CDR3 DNA: TGCAGCGTTGAATGGCTTCGGCAGACCCAGTACTTC
V gene: TRBV18; clone size: NA; J gene: TRBJ1-5; D gene: NA; CDR3 protein: CASSPGAGSPNQPQHF; CDR3 DNA: TGTGCCAGCTCACCAGGTGCGGGTTCCCCCAATCAGCCCCAGCATTTT
V gene: TRBV9; clone size: NA; J gene: TRBJ1-4; D gene: NA; CDR3 protein: CASSVGGAGGEKLFF; CDR3 DNA: TGTGCCAGCAGCGTAGGCGGGGCTGGAGGTGAAAAACTGTTTTTT
V gene: TRBV20-1; clone size: NA; J gene: TRBJ2-4; D gene: TRBD2; CDR3 protein: CSGLAPNIQYF; CDR3 DNA: TGCAGTGGACTAGCGCCAAACATTCAGTACTTC
V gene: TRBV5-1; clone size: NA; J gene: TRBJ2-1; D gene: NA; CDR3 protein: CASSLGLVAGEQFF; CDR3 DNA: TGCGCCAGCAGCTTGGGACTAGTTGCGGGTGAGCAGTTCTTC
V gene: TRBV5-1; clone size: once; J gene: TRBJ2-2; D gene: NA; CDR3 protein: CASKGTQNTGELFF; CDR3 DNA: TGCGCCAGCAAGGGGACGCAGAACACCGGGGAGCTGTTTTTT
V gene: TRBV28; clone size: NA; J gene: TRBJ1-1; D gene: NA; CDR3 protein: CASSSTGALNTEAFF; CDR3 DNA: TGTGCCAGCAGCTCGACCGGGGCCTTGAACACTGAAGCTTTCTTT
V gene: TRBV29-1; clone size: once; J gene: TRBJ1-2; D gene: NA; CDR3 protein: CSVETGYTF; CDR3 DNA: TGCAGCGTTGAAACGGGCTACACCTTC
V gene: TRBV19; clone size: NA; J gene: TRBJ2-2; D gene: NA; CDR3 protein: CASSFTGRGRIAAGELFF; CDR3 DNA: TGTGCCAGTAGTTTCACGGGGAGGGGGCGCATAGCTGCCGGGGAGCTGTTTTTT
V gene: TRBV30; clone size: NA; J gene: TRBJ2-7; D gene: TRBD2; CDR3 protein: CAWSPSGREYYEQYF; CDR3 DNA: TGTGCCTGGAGTCCGAGCGGGAGGGAGTACTACGAGCAGTACTTC
V gene: TRBV10-3; clone size: NA; J gene: TRBJ1-1; D gene: NA; CDR3 protein: CAISESTTRVNTEAFF; CDR3 DNA: TGTGCCATCAGTGAGAGCACGACGCGAGTGAACACTGAAGCTTTCTTT
V gene: TRBV19; clone size: NA; J gene: TRBJ1-5; D gene: NA; CDR3 protein: CASSRTGSNQPQHF; CDR3 DNA: TGTGCCAGTAGTCGGACGGGTAGCAATCAGCCCCAGCATTTT
V gene: TRBV9; clone size: NA; J gene: TRBJ1-4; D gene: TRBD1; CDR3 protein: CASSQQAVQGRVEKLFF; CDR3 DNA: TGTGCCAGCAGCCAACAAGCGGTACAGGGGCGCGTTGAAAAACTGTTTTTT
V gene: TRBV11-2; clone size: NA; J gene: TRBJ2-1; D gene: NA; CDR3 protein: CASSFFHEQFF; CDR3 DNA: TGTGCCAGCAGCTTTTTCCATGAGCAGTTCTTC
V gene: TRBV30; clone size: NA; J gene: TRBJ2-5; D gene: NA; CDR3 protein: CAWSALGGGDETQYF; CDR3 DNA: TGTGCCTGGAGTGCCTTAGGGGGAGGCGATGAGACCCAGTACTTC
V gene: TRBV7-2; clone size: once; J gene: TRBJ2-7; D gene: NA; CDR3 protein: CASSLAVGDYEQYF; CDR3 DNA: TGTGCCAGCAGCCTGGCAGTAGGGGACTACGAGCAGTACTTC
V gene: TRBV5-8; clone size: NA; J gene: TRBJ2-5; D gene: NA; CDR3 protein: CASSLAVLARGTQYF; CDR3 DNA: TGTGCCAGCAGCTTGGCCGTTTTGGCCCGAGGGACCCAGTACTTC
V gene: TRBV5-1; clone size: NA; J gene: TRBJ2-3; D gene: NA; CDR3 protein: CASSSIWDTQYF; CDR3 DNA: TGCGCCAGCAGCTCCATTTGGGATACGCAGTATTTT
V gene: TRBV5-6; clone size: NA; J gene: TRBJ1-2; D gene: TRBD1; CDR3 protein: CASSRITTGGSGYTF; CDR3 DNA: TGTGCCAGCAGCCGCATAACAACAGGGGGAAGTGGCTACACCTTC
V gene: TRBV7-6; clone size: NA; J gene: TRBJ1-2; D gene: TRBD1; CDR3 protein: CASSSGTGRGGYTF; CDR3 DNA: TGTGCCAGCAGCTCCGGGACAGGGCGGGGTGGCTACACCTTC